The 31 T cell receptor beta chains given below trace back to one sample, sequenced in a study of T cell changes during pregnancy in multiple sclerosis. This table comes from immunoSEQ multiplex PCR, and its TCRdb copy is limited to in-frame clones, with some not included. The sample lists some 30,000 clones; roughly 89% were seen once. Sequencing used CD8+ T cells from peripheral blood mononuclear cells, obtained before pregnancy. The receptors originated from a female donor with multiple sclerosis, enrolled in a pregnancy study.

The CDR3 nucleotides are TGTGCCAGTAGTCCCCGGGGGGACTATCTTTACAATGAGCAGTTCTTC. This encodes CASSPRGDYLYNEQFF. The chain is built from TRBV19 and TRBJ2-1; TRBD2 agrees at 7 bases. Germline V lookup: CDR1 LNHDA, CDR2 SQIVND (reference sequence). This CDR3 is 16 amino acids long. J lost 4 bases, V lost 5 bases, and 11 bases had no gene match.

The chain is built from TRBV27 and TRBJ2-7, with 8 bases identical to TRBD2. There are 14 residues in the CDR3. Germline V CDR1 and CDR2: MNHEY, SMNVEV (reference sequence). The J segment lost 3 bases and the V segment lost 4 bases, leaving 5 bases of the junction unmatched. The CDR3 reads CASSWSGGDYEQYF. The CDR3 coding sequence is TGTGCCAGCAGTTGGTCCGGGGGGGACTACGAGCAGTACTTC.

The V gene is TRBV4-3, the J gene TRBJ2-3, with a possible D match to TRBD2 (7 bases). The CDR3 extends over 16 amino acids. The germline V gene encodes CDR1 LGHNA and CDR2 YSLEER. With 0 bases removed from V and 2 bases from J, the gap between germline ends came to 12 bases. The CDR3 nucleotides are TGCGCCAGCAGCCAAGATTTGGGGGGGGCCACAGATACGCAGTATTTT. Protein: CASSQDLGGATDTQYF.

This rearrangement joins TRBV19 to TRBJ2-3; 8 bases agree with TRBD1. V lost 9 bases and J lost 1; bases outside the gene matches: 9. This CDR3 has 15 residues. The germline gives CDR1 LNHDA, CDR2 SQIVND (reference sequence). DNA for the CDR3: TGTGCCAGCCTCGACAGGGGCAAGGGCACAGATACGCAGTATTTT. It translates to CASLDRGKGTDTQYF.

This clone has just a few counts. This chain joins TRBV7-9 and TRBJ1-2; tentatively, D is TRBD1 (5 bases). Trimming cost V 5 bases and J 0 bases, with 16 bases left between them. CDR1 and CDR2 (germline): SEHNR, FQNEAQ (reference sequence). The CDR3 extends over 16 amino acids. CDR3 region: CASSVISGLANYGYTF. Written as DNA, the CDR3 is TGTGCCAGCAGCGTCATCTCAGGGTTAGCTAACTATGGCTACACCTTC.

The CDR3: CASSVEGGGNTIYF. In DNA, the CDR3 is TGTGCCAGCAGCGTTGAGGGCGGGGGAAACACCATATATTTT. The rearrangement uses TRBV9 and TRBJ1-3, with no clear D. CDR3 length equals 14 residues. CDR1 is SGDLS and CDR2 is YYNGEE in the germline V gene. Trimming took 2 bases from V and 4 from J, leaving 10 bases between them.

This clone was seen once. The chain recombines TRBV6-5 with TRBJ2-7; 9 bases agree with TRBD1. V dropped 0 bases and J dropped 3; count of bases not matched to a gene: 0. Germline V gene data show CDR1 as MNHEY and CDR2 as SVGAGI. This CDR3 comprises 14 residues. This chain's CDR3 is CASSYSDRGYEQYF. CDR3 DNA sequence: TGTGCCAGCAGTTACTCGGACAGGGGCTACGAGCAGTACTTC.

The chain employs TRBV27 and TRBJ2-7; 8 positions match TRBD1. The CDR3 extends over 15 amino acids. The V segment lost 4 bases and the J segment 2 bases; nucleotides outside the gene matches: 7. Germline V gives CDR1 MNHEY, CDR2 SMNVEV (reference sequence). The chain's CDR3 is CASSSPGTGAYEQYF. The CDR3 nucleotides are TGTGCCAGCAGTTCCCCCGGGACAGGAGCCTACGAGCAGTACTTC.

V usage is TRBV27 and J usage is TRBJ2-2, with 7 bases that match TRBD2. The ends lost 2 bases at V and 2 bases at J; junction bases unmatched: 8. The CDR3 totals 17 residues. Looked up from germline, CDR1 is MNHEY and CDR2 is SMNVEV (reference sequence). This CDR3 reads CASSLAGVLLNTGELFF. CDR3 DNA sequence: TGTGCCAGCAGTTTAGCGGGGGTCCTTCTAAACACCGGGGAGCTGTTTTTT.

The V call is TRBV13, the J call TRBJ2-3; 11 bases align to TRBD2. The junction had 16 bases not matched to a gene; V was cut back by 6 bases and J by 2 bases. CDR3 length: 19 residues. The germline V gene encodes CDR1 PRHDT and CDR2 FYEKMQ (reference sequence). The CDR3 reads CASSSGLAAQVEFTDTQYF. CDR3 sequence (DNA): TGTGCCAGCAGTTCGGGACTAGCGGCTCAAGTAGAATTCACAGATACGCAGTATTTT.

The chain couples TRBV4-3 to TRBJ2-3, with D perhaps TRBD2 (7 bases). The CDR3 is 15 amino acids. With 0 bases removed from V and 4 bases from J, the gap between germline ends came to 11 bases. Germline assignment: CDR1 LGHNA and CDR2 YSLEER. The CDR3 reads CASSQEGGGADTQYF. In DNA form, the CDR3 reads TGCGCCAGCAGCCAAGAAGGAGGGGGGGCAGATACGCAGTATTTT.

This rearrangement joins TRBV30 to TRBJ2-5; TRBD2 matches 8 bases. This CDR3 has 15 residues. Germline values: CDR1 GTSNPN, CDR2 SVGIG (reference sequence). The V segment lost 0 bases and the J segment 4 bases; nucleotides outside the gene matches: 7. CDR3 region: CAWSVRGTRGETQYF. The CDR3 DNA follows: TGTGCCTGGAGTGTAAGAGGGACTAGGGGAGAGACCCAGTACTTC.

The sample holds one count of this clone. V is TRBV29-1 and J is TRBJ2-7; 7 bases map to TRBD1. Germline V lookup: CDR1 SQVTM, CDR2 ANQGSEA. V lost 6 bases and J lost 4; bases outside the gene matches: 9. This CDR3 has 13 residues. The CDR3 coding sequence is TGCAGCGTAGTTCGGCAGGGGGATTACGAGCAGTACTTC. Translation gives CSVVRQGDYEQYF.

J is TRBJ2-7 and V is TRBV9; a weak D match, TRBD1 (5 bases). This CDR3 contains 13 residues. Trimming took off 3 bases at V and 4 bases at J, with 11 bases between the two ends. Germline CDR1 is SGDLS and CDR2 is YYNGEE. As DNA, the CDR3 is TGTGCCAGCAGCGCAGGACAAATTTACGAGCAGTACTTC. Its translation: CASSAGQIYEQYF. Together with reference TRBV9 and TRBJ2-7, the CDR3 gives the full variable domain: DSGVTQTPKHLITATGQRVTLRCSPRSGDLSVYWYQQSLDQGLQFLIQYYNGEERAKGNILERFSAQQFPDLHSELNLSSLELGDSALYFCASSAGQIYEQYFGPGTRLTVT.

The chain carries TRBV6-4 and TRBJ2-1; 12 bases line up with TRBD2. The trim removed 5 bases at V and 8 bases at J, leaving 4 bases unmatched. The CDR3 is 14 residues long. The germline V gene has CDR1 MRHNA and CDR2 SNTAGT. In nucleotides, the CDR3 is TGTGCCAGCAGTACCGGGACTAGCGGGCATGAGCAGTTCTTC. It codes for CASSTGTSGHEQFF.

The chain recombines TRBV19 with TRBJ2-1; maybe TRBD1 (5 bases). The CDR3 extends over 15 amino acids. Germline V lookup: CDR1 LNHDA, CDR2 SQIVND (reference sequence). Here the CDR3 DNA reads TGTGCAACGAACCAGGGCCTGGACCCCTACAATGAGCAGTTCTTC. Protein product: CATNQGLDPYNEQFF.

The V call is TRBV27, the J call TRBJ2-7; 10 bases match TRBD2. In germline, CDR1 is MNHEY, CDR2 SMNVEV (reference sequence). The CDR3 covers 17 residues. Unmatched junction bases numbered 11, after V lost 3 bases and J lost 3 bases. CDR3 residues: CASSFGLGASGSYEQYF. The CDR3 DNA reads as TGTGCCAGCAGTTTTGGCCTAGGGGCTAGCGGGAGCTACGAGCAGTACTTC.

The CDR3 reads CASSSSGGDETQYF. DNA for the CDR3: TGTGCCAGCAGCTCCAGCGGGGGGGACGAGACCCAGTACTTC. The chain joins TRBV7-9 to TRBJ2-5, with TRBD2 matching 10 bases. Unmatched junction bases numbered 4, after V lost 4 bases and J lost 5 bases. The CDR3 runs 14 residues. Germline CDR1 and CDR2: SEHNR and FQNEAQ (reference sequence).

This chain joins TRBV7-9 and TRBJ2-7, with D maybe TRBD1 (6 bases). In germline, CDR1 is SEHNR, CDR2 FQNEAQ (reference sequence). The V end was cut by 5 bases, the J end by 2 bases, with 13 bases between. The CDR3 extends over 14 amino acids. The CDR3 loop reads CASSPTGSPYEQYF. In DNA form, the CDR3 reads TGTGCCAGCAGCCCTACAGGGTCTCCCTACGAGCAGTACTTC.

This rearrangement joins TRBV10-2 to TRBJ2-1; 8 bases are shared with TRBD2. CDR1 WSHSY and CDR2 SAAADI come from the germline V gene. This CDR3 contains 12 residues. CDR3 sequence: CALLAEEDEQFF. CDR3 DNA sequence: TGCGCTTTACTAGCGGAAGAGGATGAGCAGTTCTTC.

The chain couples TRBV4-1 to TRBJ1-5; TRBD1 matches at 8 bases. This CDR3 is 16 amino acids long. Looked up from germline, CDR1 is MGHRA and CDR2 is YSYEKL. The V gene end was trimmed by 3 bases and the J gene end by 3 bases; junction bases not matched to a gene: 7. CDR3 loop: CASSQEPGGVNQPQHF. The CDR3 DNA sequence: TGCGCCAGCAGCCAGGAACCAGGGGGCGTCAATCAGCCCCAGCATTTT.

The chain carries TRBV19 and TRBJ2-3; D is undetermined. With 3 bases removed from V and 0 bases from J, the gap between germline ends came to 10 bases. The CDR3 consists of 15 residues. CDR1 is LNHDA and CDR2 is SQIVND in the germline V gene (reference sequence). CDR3 DNA sequence: TGTGCCAGTAGTATTTTCCCTGGCAGCACAGATACGCAGTATTTT. Translating it yields CASSIFPGSTDTQYF.

The gene calls are TRBV28 and TRBJ2-7, with D perhaps TRBD1 (6 bases). Germline CDR1 reads MDHEN; CDR2 reads SYDVKM. This CDR3 is built from 14 residues. Trimming cost V 2 bases and J 1 base, with 9 bases left between them. The CDR3 reads CASSLEGGSYEQYF. The CDR3 bases are TGTGCCAGCAGTTTAGAAGGGGGATCCTACGAGCAGTACTTC. Combining the CDR3 with reference TRBV28 and TRBJ2-7 gives the whole variable domain DVKVTQSSRYLVKRTGEKVFLECVQDMDHENMFWYRQDPGLGLRLIYFSYDVKMKEKGDIPEGYSVSREKKERFSLILESASTNQTSMYLCASSLEGGSYEQYFGPGTRLTVT.

The chain links TRBV19 to TRBJ1-4, with TRBD1 identical over 7 bases. V shed 7 bases, J shed 3 bases, and the junction held 17 bases outside the gene matches. CDR3 length equals 18 residues. Germline V gene sequence: CDR1 LNHDA, CDR2 SQIVND (reference sequence). This CDR3 is CASTAYLGQTEANEKLFF. The CDR3 coding sequence is TGTGCCAGTACCGCCTATTTGGGACAGACTGAGGCTAATGAAAAACTGTTTTTT.

The chain carries TRBV29-1 and TRBJ2-2; D call uncertain. The CDR3 contains 13 residues. The germline V gene encodes CDR1 SQVTM and CDR2 ANQGSEA. V lost 3 bases to trimming and J lost 3 bases, with 8 bases between them. The CDR3 protein is CSVDSLDTGELFF. As DNA, the CDR3 is TGCAGCGTTGATAGCTTGGACACCGGGGAGCTGTTTTTT.

V usage is TRBV7-3 and J usage is TRBJ2-1, with 8 bases matching TRBD2. From germline, CDR1 is SGHTA and CDR2 FQGTGA. CDR3 length: 15 amino acids. V lost 5 bases, J lost 4 bases, and 7 bases stayed unmatched. The CDR3 DNA reads as TGTGCCAGCAGCCTCACGACTAGCGAATACAATGAGCAGTTCTTC. Encoded protein: CASSLTTSEYNEQFF.

The gene calls are TRBV7-6 and TRBJ1-6; 11 bases fit TRBD1. The V segment lost 3 bases and the J segment 0 bases; nucleotides outside the gene matches: 4. Germline values: CDR1 SGHVS, CDR2 FNYEAQ. CDR3 length: 18 residues. The CDR3 sequence: CASSFGTGGSSYNSPLHF. The DNA for the CDR3 is TGTGCCAGCAGCTTCGGGACAGGGGGAAGCTCCTATAATTCACCCCTCCACTTT.

The chain recombines TRBV9 with TRBJ2-1; 11 nucleotides align to TRBD2. Trimming at V came to 4 bases and at J to 8 bases, leaving 11 bases not matched to a gene. Germline assignment: CDR1 SGDLS and CDR2 YYNGEE. This CDR3 spans 16 amino acids. CDR3 sequence reads: CASSLPGLAVLDEQFF. The CDR3 nucleotides are TGTGCCAGCAGCTTACCGGGACTAGCGGTGTTGGATGAGCAGTTCTTC.

The chain recombines TRBV28 with TRBJ1-6; 7 bases match TRBD1. This CDR3 is 14 amino acids long. CDR1 is MDHEN, CDR2 SYDVKM, per germline. V lost 3 bases and J lost 5; bases outside the gene matches: 1. The CDR3 DNA sequence: TGTGCCAGCAGTTTCGGGACAGATAATTCACCCCTCCACTTT. This sequence encodes CASSFGTDNSPLHF.

CDR3 sequence: CASSEFRPTGDTDTQYF. For the CDR3, the DNA is TGTGCCAGCAGTGAATTTCGTCCTACCGGGGACACAGATACGCAGTATTTT. The V gene is TRBV25-1, the J gene TRBJ2-3; TRBD2 might be the D (5 bases). The V gene's germline CDR1 is MGHDK and CDR2 SYGVNS. The V end was cut by 1 base, the J end by 2 bases, with 16 bases between. The CDR3 length is 17 residues.

The rearrangement joins TRBV7-9 to TRBJ2-1, with 8 bases identical to TRBD1. The CDR3 runs 14 residues. V shed 3 bases and J 6 bases; nucleotides not matched to a gene: 4. Germline-derived CDR1 and CDR2 are SEHNR and FQNEAQ (reference sequence). The CDR3 reads CASSLLTGGNEQFF. CDR3 nucleotide sequence: TGTGCCAGCAGCTTGCTTACAGGGGGCAATGAGCAGTTCTTC.